A selection of T cell receptor beta chains follows, all from one sample in a study of shared clonotypes between healthy human individuals. The data were produced by immunoSEQ multiplex PCR, yet TCRdb's version contains in-frame clones alone and is incomplete. Of about 2.1 million clones in the sample, just over 90% were seen once. Material: naive CD8+ T cells from PBMCs. The receptors were gathered from a man in his late teens or twenties in good health. Some clones in this sample may be carry-over from other donors' samples. Both conserved end residues are part of each CDR3. Each record gives: clone size, V gene, J gene, D gene, CDR3 protein, CDR3 DNA. A D gene is named only where the DNA matches it firmly. Rows may omit the clone size; those that give it use once, few, many or a size class.

abundance: NA; v_gene: TRBV6-5; j_gene: TRBJ1-4; d_gene: NA; CDR3aa: CASSYGGDEKLFF; CDR3nt: TGTGCCAGCAGTTACGGGGGGGACGAAAAACTGTTTTTT
abundance: NA; v_gene: TRBV13; j_gene: TRBJ1-1; d_gene: NA; CDR3aa: CASSLLNTEAFF; CDR3nt: TGTGCCAGCAGCTTACTGAACACTGAAGCTTTCTTT
abundance: NA; v_gene: TRBV6-5; j_gene: TRBJ1-1; d_gene: NA; CDR3aa: CASSYSIGSNTEAFF; CDR3nt: TGTGCCAGCAGTTACTCGATCGGCTCGAACACTGAAGCTTTCTTT
abundance: NA; v_gene: TRBV27; j_gene: TRBJ1-5; d_gene: NA; CDR3aa: CASSPPGRINQPQHF; CDR3nt: TGTGCCAGCAGTCCCCCGGGGAGGATCAATCAGCCCCAGCATTTT
abundance: NA; v_gene: TRBV7-9; j_gene: TRBJ2-1; d_gene: TRBD2; CDR3aa: CASSTLAGERDEQFF; CDR3nt: TGTGCCAGCAGCACTCTAGCGGGAGAACGCGATGAGCAGTTCTTC
abundance: NA; v_gene: TRBV7-3; j_gene: TRBJ2-2; d_gene: NA; CDR3aa: CASGYLVRSTGELFF; CDR3nt: TGTGCCAGCGGATACCTGGTCAGGAGCACCGGGGAGCTGTTTTTT
abundance: once; v_gene: TRBV27; j_gene: TRBJ1-4; d_gene: NA; CDR3aa: CASSFLRNEKLFF; CDR3nt: TGTGCCAGCAGTTTCCTCCGTAATGAAAAACTGTTTTTT
abundance: few; v_gene: TRBV28; j_gene: TRBJ1-5; d_gene: TRBD1; CDR3aa: CASSTGDRGNQPQHF; CDR3nt: TGTGCCAGCAGTACGGGGGACAGGGGAAATCAGCCCCAGCATTTT
abundance: NA; v_gene: TRBV7-2; j_gene: TRBJ2-2; d_gene: TRBD2; CDR3aa: CASSLSRLAASTGELFF; CDR3nt: TGTGCCAGCAGTCTCTCCCGACTAGCGGCCTCCACCGGGGAGCTGTTTTTT
abundance: NA; v_gene: TRBV27; j_gene: TRBJ2-1; d_gene: NA; CDR3aa: CASSDRTYNEQFF; CDR3nt: TGTGCCAGCAGTGACAGAACGTACAATGAGCAGTTCTTC
abundance: NA; v_gene: TRBV29-1; j_gene: TRBJ1-2; d_gene: TRBD1; CDR3aa: CSVAMGTGGYGYTF; CDR3nt: TGCAGCGTTGCAATGGGGACAGGGGGTTATGGCTACACCTTC
abundance: NA; v_gene: TRBV11-2; j_gene: TRBJ2-3; d_gene: TRBD1; CDR3aa: CASSLTGASTDTQYF; CDR3nt: TGTGCCAGCAGCTTAACAGGGGCGAGCACAGATACGCAGTATTTT
abundance: NA; v_gene: TRBV5-8; j_gene: TRBJ1-5; d_gene: TRBD1; CDR3aa: CASSWWDRDQPQHF; CDR3nt: TGTGCCAGCAGCTGGTGGGACAGGGATCAGCCCCAGCATTTT
abundance: NA; v_gene: TRBV9; j_gene: TRBJ2-7; d_gene: TRBD2; CDR3aa: CASSPGLAASYEQYF; CDR3nt: TGTGCCAGCAGTCCGGGACTAGCGGCCTCCTACGAGCAGTACTTC
abundance: NA; v_gene: TRBV7-6; j_gene: TRBJ1-1; d_gene: NA; CDR3aa: CASSLGGQGRTEAFF; CDR3nt: TGTGCCAGCAGCCTAGGCGGGCAGGGGAGGACTGAAGCTTTCTTT
abundance: NA; v_gene: TRBV7-8; j_gene: TRBJ2-7; d_gene: NA; CDR3aa: CASSLPRDRGFTSGSDEQYF; CDR3nt: TGTGCCAGCAGCCTCCCGCGGGACAGGGGTTTTACTAGCGGGAGTGACGAGCAGTACTTC
abundance: NA; v_gene: TRBV6-6; j_gene: TRBJ2-1; d_gene: NA; CDR3aa: CASSYSVHNEQFF; CDR3nt: TGTGCCAGCAGTTACTCGGTCCACAATGAGCAGTTCTTC
abundance: NA; v_gene: TRBV4-1; j_gene: TRBJ2-1; d_gene: TRBD2; CDR3aa: CASSQDWGAGGLSSYNEQFF; CDR3nt: TGCGCCAGCAGCCAAGATTGGGGAGCGGGAGGGTTGAGCTCCTACAATGAGCAGTTCTTC
abundance: NA; v_gene: TRBV7-6; j_gene: TRBJ2-1; d_gene: TRBD2; CDR3aa: CASSFFPSGVENEQFF; CDR3nt: TGTGCCAGCAGCTTTTTTCCTAGCGGGGTGGAAAATGAGCAGTTCTTC
abundance: NA; v_gene: TRBV10-1; j_gene: TRBJ2-7; d_gene: NA; CDR3aa: CASSEATWGPQYF; CDR3nt: TGCGCCAGCAGTGAGGCGACCTGGGGGCCACAGTACTTC
abundance: NA; v_gene: TRBV9; j_gene: TRBJ2-3; d_gene: NA; CDR3aa: CATEQMSTDTQYF; CDR3nt: TGTGCCACCGAACAGATGAGCACAGATACGCAGTATTTT
abundance: NA; v_gene: TRBV7-9; j_gene: TRBJ1-2; d_gene: TRBD1; CDR3aa: CASSFSPGGTNYGYTF; CDR3nt: TGTGCCAGCAGCTTTTCCCCAGGGGGCACAAACTATGGCTACACCTTC
abundance: NA; v_gene: TRBV19; j_gene: TRBJ2-7; d_gene: NA; CDR3aa: CASSIWDSYEQYF; CDR3nt: TGTGCCAGTAGTATATGGGATTCCTACGAGCAGTACTTC
abundance: NA; v_gene: TRBV7-2; j_gene: TRBJ2-1; d_gene: TRBD2; CDR3aa: CASSFGLAAYNEQFF; CDR3nt: TGTGCCAGCAGCTTCGGACTAGCGGCCTACAATGAGCAGTTCTTC
abundance: few; v_gene: TRBV2; j_gene: TRBJ1-2; d_gene: NA; CDR3aa: CASSEDPGNYGYTF; CDR3nt: TGTGCCAGCAGTGAAGATCCAGGGAACTATGGCTACACCTTC
abundance: NA; v_gene: TRBV19; j_gene: TRBJ1-1; d_gene: NA; CDR3aa: CASSMKGGATEAFF; CDR3nt: TGTGCCAGTAGTATGAAGGGAGGGGCCACTGAAGCTTTCTTT
abundance: NA; v_gene: TRBV9; j_gene: TRBJ2-1; d_gene: NA; CDR3aa: CASSETGLGYNEQFF; CDR3nt: TGTGCCAGCAGCGAAACGGGACTCGGCTACAATGAGCAGTTCTTC
abundance: NA; v_gene: TRBV21-1; j_gene: TRBJ2-2; d_gene: NA; CDR3aa: CASGGGPRNTGELFF; CDR3nt: TGTGCCAGCGGTGGAGGCCCCAGAAACACCGGGGAGCTGTTTTTT
abundance: NA; v_gene: TRBV4-3; j_gene: TRBJ2-1; d_gene: TRBD2; CDR3aa: CASSQAPAGVYNEQFF; CDR3nt: TGCGCCAGCAGCCAAGCGCCGGCGGGAGTCTACAATGAGCAGTTCTTC
abundance: NA; v_gene: TRBV5-6; j_gene: TRBJ2-1; d_gene: TRBD2; CDR3aa: CASSLGSGPFNEQFF; CDR3nt: TGTGCCAGCAGCTTGGGTAGCGGGCCGTTTAATGAGCAGTTCTTC
abundance: NA; v_gene: TRBV13; j_gene: TRBJ2-2; d_gene: TRBD1; CDR3aa: CASSSRTGGANTGELFF; CDR3nt: TGTGCCAGCAGCTCTCGGACAGGGGGCGCCAACACCGGGGAGCTGTTTTTT
abundance: NA; v_gene: TRBV7-9; j_gene: TRBJ2-5; d_gene: NA; CDR3aa: CASSLSDPQETQYF; CDR3nt: TGTGCCAGCAGCTTATCAGATCCCCAAGAGACCCAGTACTTC
abundance: NA; v_gene: TRBV18; j_gene: TRBJ2-7; d_gene: NA; CDR3aa: CASSPGRTYEQYF; CDR3nt: TGTGCCAGCTCACCGGGCAGAACCTACGAGCAGTACTTC
abundance: NA; v_gene: TRBV29-1; j_gene: TRBJ2-7; d_gene: NA; CDR3aa: CSVLGRDSSYEQYF; CDR3nt: TGCAGCGTTCTTGGCCGGGACTCATCCTACGAGCAGTACTTC
abundance: once; v_gene: TRBV4-3; j_gene: TRBJ1-4; d_gene: TRBD1; CDR3aa: CASSPRQGGTNEKLFF; CDR3nt: TGCGCCAGCAGCCCCCGACAGGGGGGCACTAATGAAAAACTGTTTTTT
abundance: NA; v_gene: TRBV19; j_gene: TRBJ2-1; d_gene: NA; CDR3aa: CASSMARSSYNEQFF; CDR3nt: TGTGCCAGTAGTATGGCTCGGAGCTCCTACAATGAGCAGTTCTTC
abundance: once; v_gene: TRBV19; j_gene: TRBJ2-2; d_gene: NA; CDR3aa: CASTATREWRTGELFF; CDR3nt: TGTGCCAGTACGGCTACCCGGGAGTGGAGGACCGGGGAGCTGTTTTTT
abundance: NA; v_gene: TRBV4-2; j_gene: TRBJ2-1; d_gene: TRBD2; CDR3aa: CASSQEPMGLAQNNEQFF; CDR3nt: TGTGCCAGCAGCCAGGAGCCCATGGGACTAGCGCAAAACAATGAGCAGTTCTTC
abundance: NA; v_gene: TRBV27; j_gene: TRBJ2-2; d_gene: NA; CDR3aa: CASSLFPGFNTGELFF; CDR3nt: TGTGCCAGCAGTTTATTTCCGGGATTTAACACCGGGGAGCTGTTTTTT
abundance: once; v_gene: TRBV19; j_gene: TRBJ2-2; d_gene: TRBD1; CDR3aa: CASSAAGTGLSTGELFF; CDR3nt: TGTGCCAGTAGTGCCGCCGGGACAGGCTTGTCCACCGGGGAGCTGTTTTTT
abundance: NA; v_gene: TRBV27; j_gene: TRBJ2-7; d_gene: NA; CDR3aa: CASSSGSYEQYF; CDR3nt: TGTGCCAGCAGTTCCGGCTCCTACGAGCAGTACTTC
abundance: once; v_gene: TRBV5-1; j_gene: TRBJ2-3; d_gene: TRBD2; CDR3aa: CASSPTSGGTDTQYF; CDR3nt: TGCGCCAGCAGTCCGACTAGCGGCGGCACAGATACGCAGTATTTT
abundance: NA; v_gene: TRBV18; j_gene: TRBJ2-5; d_gene: TRBD1; CDR3aa: CASSSRDRGRETQYF; CDR3nt: TGTGCCAGCTCAAGCCGGGACAGGGGGCGCGAGACCCAGTACTTC
abundance: NA; v_gene: TRBV27; j_gene: TRBJ2-3; d_gene: TRBD2; CDR3aa: CASSLWDSGKSDTQYF; CDR3nt: TGTGCCAGCAGTTTATGGGATAGCGGGAAATCAGATACGCAGTATTTT
abundance: NA; v_gene: TRBV11-3; j_gene: TRBJ2-6; d_gene: NA; CDR3aa: CASSPTGFGANVLTF; CDR3nt: TGTGCCAGCAGCCCCACAGGGTTTGGGGCCAACGTCCTGACTTTC
abundance: NA; v_gene: TRBV6-5; j_gene: TRBJ2-7; d_gene: NA; CDR3aa: CASSPRVSDEQYF; CDR3nt: TGTGCCAGCAGCCCCAGGGTTTCGGACGAGCAGTACTTC
abundance: once; v_gene: TRBV27; j_gene: TRBJ2-7; d_gene: NA; CDR3aa: CASSPDRKPYEQYF; CDR3nt: TGTGCCAGCAGTCCTGACAGGAAACCTTACGAGCAGTACTTC
abundance: NA; v_gene: TRBV11-2; j_gene: TRBJ2-7; d_gene: TRBD2; CDR3aa: CASSTRASGRAYEQYF; CDR3nt: TGTGCCAGCAGCACCCGGGCGAGCGGGAGAGCCTACGAGCAGTACTTC
abundance: NA; v_gene: TRBV28; j_gene: TRBJ1-2; d_gene: NA; CDR3aa: CASSLWRTVHGYTF; CDR3nt: TGTGCCAGCAGTTTATGGAGAACGGTCCATGGCTACACCTTC
abundance: NA; v_gene: TRBV25-1; j_gene: TRBJ2-5; d_gene: NA; CDR3aa: CASSDPASSQETQYF; CDR3nt: TGTGCCAGCAGTGATCCCGCCAGCAGCCAAGAGACCCAGTACTTC
abundance: NA; v_gene: TRBV19; j_gene: TRBJ2-6; d_gene: NA; CDR3aa: CASSTGGSGANVLTF; CDR3nt: TGTGCCAGTAGTACGGGCGGCTCTGGGGCCAACGTCCTGACTTTC
abundance: NA; v_gene: TRBV7-6; j_gene: TRBJ2-1; d_gene: NA; CDR3aa: CASSSIYRNEQFF; CDR3nt: TGTGCCAGCAGCTCCATATATAGGAATGAGCAGTTCTTC
abundance: NA; v_gene: TRBV4-3; j_gene: TRBJ2-1; d_gene: NA; CDR3aa: CASSQAISSFNEQFF; CDR3nt: TGCGCCAGCAGCCAAGCCATATCCTCGTTCAATGAGCAGTTCTTC
abundance: once; v_gene: TRBV27; j_gene: TRBJ2-7; d_gene: TRBD1; CDR3aa: CASSLSPGTGDFYEQYF; CDR3nt: TGTGCCAGCAGTTTATCGCCGGGGACAGGGGACTTCTACGAGCAGTACTTC
abundance: NA; v_gene: TRBV27; j_gene: TRBJ2-1; d_gene: NA; CDR3aa: CASSPRDPYYNEQFF; CDR3nt: TGTGCCAGCAGTCCCCGGGACCCATACTACAATGAGCAGTTCTTC
abundance: NA; v_gene: TRBV4-3; j_gene: TRBJ2-5; d_gene: TRBD1; CDR3aa: CASSQEARGSLQETQYF; CDR3nt: TGCGCCAGCAGCCAAGAGGCCAGGGGGAGCCTCCAAGAGACCCAGTACTTC
abundance: NA; v_gene: TRBV21-1; j_gene: TRBJ2-4; d_gene: NA; CDR3aa: CASVGVAKNIQYF; CDR3nt: TGTGCCAGCGTAGGAGTAGCCAAAAACATTCAGTACTTC